Below are 27 T cell receptor beta chains sequenced from a single sample in a study of blood T cells in healthy people across ages. Combining a sample-barcoded 5' primer with a J-beta primer mix, a second PCR ran for about 6 to 12 cycles. TCRdb reprocessed the 5' RACE reads via MiXCR and lists one record per CDR3 protein. The sample records approximately 800,000 distinct CDR3 sequences, 35% to 40% being singletons. Sequenced: blood. All receptors derive from a man aged 18 to 30 in good health.

There are many counts of this clonotype. V and J are TRBV12-3 or TRBV12-4 and TRBJ2-3, with 10 bases fitting TRBD2. The CDR3 has 15 residues. V shed 7 bases, J shed 4 bases, and the junction held 8 bases outside the gene matches. CDR3 in amino acids: CASTIAGGSSDTQYF. CDR3 bases: TGTGCCAGCACCATAGCGGGGGGAAGTTCAGATACGCAGTATTTT.

Details on this clonotype: A junction end diverges from the germline sequence, so it may reflect a read error. V usage is TRBV9 and J usage is TRBJ1-2, with a possible D match to TRBD1 (6 bases). CDR3 length: 15 amino acids. Germline-derived CDR1 and CDR2 are SGDLS and YYNGEE. The CDR3 bases are TGTGCCAGCAGCGTAGACCGGACAGATTTCTATGGCTGCACCTTC. Translation: CASSVDRTDFYGCTF.

This clonotype was seen only a few times. This chain links TRBV12-3 or TRBV12-4 with TRBJ2-5; D is unresolved. This CDR3 is built from 14 residues. Trimming pared 5 bases from V and 5 bases from J, leaving 15 bases between. CDR3 DNA: TGTGCCAGCAGTCCGCCGGGCCGTGGGGAGACCCAGTACTTC. Its protein product is CASSPPGRGETQYF.

This clonotype was recorded at least ten times. The CDR3 sequence is CASSWMTSGTYNEQFF. The CDR3, as DNA: TGTGCCAGCAGTTGGATGACTAGCGGGACCTACAATGAGCAGTTCTTC. The rearrangement links TRBV27 to TRBJ2-1; 11 bases are a match to TRBD2. J was trimmed by 2 bases and V by 4 bases; bases with no gene match: 4. CDR1 is MNHEY, CDR2 SMNVEV, per germline (reference sequence). This CDR3 spans 16 amino acids.

This clonotype turned up a few times. This chain connects TRBV5-1 to TRBJ2-2, with TRBD1 matching over 8 bases. CDR3 length equals 16 residues. Germline V gene lookup returns CDR1 SGHRS and CDR2 YFSETQ. Germline trimming cut 3 bases from V and 2 bases from J; bases unmatched to any gene: 6. The CDR3 region has the DNA TGCGCCAGCAGCTCGGGGACAGGCGAAAACACCGGGGAGCTGTTTTTT. Translation gives CASSSGTGENTGELFF.

The rearrangement links TRBV20-1 to TRBJ1-1; the D is unclear. CDR3 size: 14 residues. Germline-derived CDR1 and CDR2 are DFQATT and SNEGSKA (reference sequence). V was cut by 0 bases and J by 1 base, with 9 bases left in between. The CDR3 protein is CSAREGGQNTEAFF. The DNA of the CDR3 is TGCAGTGCTAGAGAGGGCGGGCAGAACACTGAAGCTTTCTTT.

A few counts support this clonotype. The rearrangement joins TRBV5-1 to TRBJ1-2; no clear D. V was clipped by 2 bases and J by 2 bases, with 7 bases between them. Germline lookup yields CDR1 SGHRS and CDR2 YFSETQ. CDR3 length: 13 amino acids. The DNA of the CDR3 is TGCGCCAGCAGCTTCAATAACAACTATGGCTACACCTTC. Protein: CASSFNNNYGYTF.

J is TRBJ2-2 and V is TRBV27; D is ambiguous. Germline V gives CDR1 MNHEY, CDR2 SMNVEV (reference sequence). CDR3 length: 17 amino acids. The V end was cut by 3 bases, the J end by 0 bases, with 14 bases between. The CDR3 DNA reads TGTGCCAGCAGTTTGAGGCAGAAACCTGCGAACACCGGGGAGCTGTTTTTT. Its translation is CASSLRQKPANTGELFF.

In this sample, this clonotype turned up once. With a much larger clone just one base away, this may be a read error. No conserved phenylalanine or tryptophan ends this CDR3, so it is likely a read error. The chain joins TRBV7-2 to TRBJ2-5; a weak D match, TRBD2 (6 bases). The germline V gene encodes CDR1 SGHTA and CDR2 FQGNSA. The CDR3 is 16 residues long. Deletions cut 0 bases from V and 2 bases from J, with 13 bases between. The CDR3 is CASSLAPRDSQETQYY. In DNA form, the CDR3 reads TGTGCCAGCAGCTTAGCCCCTCGGGACTCACAAGAGACCCAGTACTAC.

The table lists this clonotype with many counts. The V gene is TRBV2, the J gene TRBJ2-1; no clear D. V was shortened by 7 bases and J by 7 bases, with 14 bases between the two germline ends. The CDR3 has 13 residues. Germline values: CDR1 SNHLY, CDR2 FYNNEI. CDR3 protein: CASKTRVLNEQFF. For the CDR3, the DNA is TGTGCCAGCAAGACCCGCGTTCTTAATGAGCAGTTCTTC.

This rearrangement joins TRBV4-1 to TRBJ1-1; 7 positions match TRBD1. The V gene end was trimmed by 3 bases and the J gene end by 7 bases; junction bases not matched to a gene: 14. CDR3 size: 16 residues. Germline CDR1 reads MGHRA; CDR2 reads YSYEKL. The CDR3 DNA reads as TGCGCCAGCAGCCACCCGCCGTCACAGGGGACCGATGAAGCTTTCTTT. Residues: CASSHPPSQGTDEAFF.

The chain employs TRBV12-3 or TRBV12-4 and TRBJ2-1; D may be TRBD1 (5 bases). The CDR3 has 14 residues. Trimming removed 6 bases from V and 4 bases from J, with 13 bases in between. CDR3 sequence (DNA): TGTGCCAGCAGCCCCGGTGACAGATACAATGAGCAGTTCTTC. Translation gives CASSPGDRYNEQFF.

The gene calls are TRBV7-6 and TRBJ2-3; 9 bases align to TRBD2. The CDR3 loop spans 17 amino acids. Germline lookup yields CDR1 SGHVS and CDR2 FNYEAQ. Germline trimming cut 1 base from V and 6 bases from J; bases unmatched to any gene: 11. In nucleotides, the CDR3 is TGTGCCAGCAGCTTAGGTATCGGCGGGGGGGCTTTGGATACGCAGTATTTT. Encoded protein: CASSLGIGGGALDTQYF.

The chain carries TRBV3-1 and TRBJ2-5; D is ambiguous. In germline, CDR1 is LGHDT, CDR2 YNNKEL (reference sequence). Trimming took 1 base from V and 11 from J, leaving 20 bases between them. The CDR3 length is 15 residues. CDR3 in DNA: TGTGCCAGCAGCCAAGCAGAAACCGGAGACAATGAGCAGTACTTC. Residues: CASSQAETGDNEQYF.

This chain uses TRBV7-3 with TRBJ2-5; no definite D call. The CDR3 spans 13 residues. Germline CDR1 reads SGHTA; CDR2 reads FQGTGA. Trimming removed 1 base at V and 4 bases at J, with 7 bases between. The CDR3 sequence: CASSLRPPETQYF. DNA for the CDR3: TGTGCCAGCAGCTTAAGACCCCCAGAGACCCAGTACTTC.

The rearrangement joins TRBV28 to TRBJ1-1; D remains ambiguous. CDR3 size: 11 residues. Germline lookup yields CDR1 MDHEN and CDR2 SYDVKM. Trimming took 7 bases from V and 4 from J, leaving 7 bases between them. CDR3 in DNA: TGTGCCAGCATGGAGAGCACTGAAGCTTTCTTT. Protein: CASMESTEAFF.

The gene calls are TRBV4-3 and TRBJ1-6; 7 bases align to TRBD1. V trimming: 2 bases; J trimming: 5 bases; junction bases outside the gene matches: 6. Germline-derived CDR1 and CDR2 are LGHNA and YSLEER. This CDR3 region has 16 residues. The DNA for the CDR3 is TGCGCCAGCAGCCAATTACCAGGGGGTGATAATTCACCCCTCCACTTT. Encoded protein: CASSQLPGGDNSPLHF.

This clonotype was observed a handful of times. The chain recombines TRBV4-1 with TRBJ2-1, with 10 bases fitting TRBD1. The germline V gene has CDR1 MGHRA and CDR2 YSYEKL. V lost 2 bases and J lost 8; bases outside the gene matches: 3. CDR3 size: 14 residues. Here the CDR3 reads CASSQYGQGDEQFF. CDR3 nucleotide sequence: TGCGCCAGCAGCCAATACGGACAGGGGGATGAGCAGTTCTTC.

The chain is built from TRBV7-2 and TRBJ2-3, with D possibly TRBD2 on 6 matching bases. V dropped 6 bases and J dropped 0 bases, with 13 bases sitting between them. CDR1 and CDR2 (germline): SGHTA, FQGNSA. This CDR3 has 15 residues. This chain's CDR3 is CASSRGLPSTDTQYF. The CDR3 bases are TGTGCCAGCAGTCGCGGACTACCGAGCACAGATACGCAGTATTTT.

The chain couples TRBV7-9 to TRBJ1-2; D is unclear. CDR1 and CDR2 (germline): SEHNR, FQNEAQ (reference sequence). The CDR3 is 16 amino acids. V was shortened by 3 bases and J by 0 bases, with 14 bases between the two germline ends. This CDR3 reads CASSLGRKAPNYGYTF. The CDR3 nucleotides are TGTGCCAGCAGCTTGGGCAGAAAAGCCCCTAACTATGGCTACACCTTC.

This clonotype was observed a few times. V gene TRBV12-3 or TRBV12-4 combines with J gene TRBJ2-2; TRBD1 is a possible D gene (5 bases). The CDR3 totals 14 residues. V lost 2 bases to trimming and J lost 6 bases, with 10 bases between them. The CDR3 nucleotides read TGTGCCAGCAGTTTATCAGGGCCGGCCGGGGAGCTGTTTTTT. Amino acid sequence: CASSLSGPAGELFF.

The J gene is TRBJ2-1, the V gene TRBV24-1, with unresolved D. The CDR3 has 14 residues. Trimming stripped 4 bases from V and 0 bases from J, with 6 bases between. Per germline, CDR1 KGHDR and CDR2 SFDVKD. CDR3 in amino acids: CATSEGTSYNEQFF. CDR3 DNA sequence: TGTGCCACCAGTGAAGGCACCTCCTACAATGAGCAGTTCTTC.

There are a few counts of this clonotype. The J gene is TRBJ1-2, the V gene TRBV3-1, with no clear D. The V end lost 2 bases, the J end lost 8 bases, and 6 bases lay between the germline ends. This CDR3 spans 11 amino acids. The germline gives CDR1 LGHDT, CDR2 YNNKEL (reference sequence). The CDR3 here is CASSQLYGYTF. In DNA, the CDR3 is TGTGCCAGCAGCCAATTGTACGGCTACACCTTC.

The chain couples TRBV18 to TRBJ1-6; 7 bases align to TRBD1. This CDR3 is built from 16 residues. The germline gives CDR1 KGHSH, CDR2 LQKENI. After removal of 6 bases from V and 4 bases from J, the junction contained 9 bases not matched to a gene. The CDR3 region is CASSPDRDVYNSPLHF. CDR3 coding DNA: TGTGCCAGCTCTCCAGACAGGGACGTTTATAATTCACCCCTCCACTTT.

This sequence joins TRBV5-1 and TRBJ2-1, with D possibly matching TRBD1 (7 bases). Germline V gene sequence: CDR1 SGHRS, CDR2 YFSETQ. Trimming cost V 4 bases and J 3 bases, with 11 bases left between them. The CDR3 is 14 amino acids. The CDR3 bases are TGCGCCAGCAGCAATCAGGGGGGCTACAATGAGCAGTTCTTC. This codes for CASSNQGGYNEQFF.

This clonotype was found a few times. The chain couples TRBV6-1 to TRBJ1-5; TRBD1 is a possible D gene (6 bases). V was clipped by 6 bases and J by 5 bases, with 11 bases between them. CDR1 and CDR2 (germline): MNHNS, SASEGT. This CDR3 contains 13 residues. This CDR3 reads CASRGTFYQPQHF. The CDR3 nucleotides are TGTGCCAGCAGGGGGACATTTTATCAGCCCCAGCATTTT.

This chain uses TRBV28 with TRBJ2-5; possibly TRBD1 or TRBD2 for D (5 bases each). The germline V and J ends were trimmed by 6 bases and 11 bases, with 19 bases remaining between them. This CDR3 region has 13 residues. Germline V gene sequence: CDR1 MDHEN, CDR2 SYDVKM. CDR3 DNA sequence: TGTGCCAGCAGCTCTGGGACCTTACGAGGGCAGTACTTC. Amino acids: CASSSGTLRGQYF.